A selection of T cell receptor beta chains follows, all from one sample in a study of blood T cell repertoires in COVID-19. Profiled with immunoSEQ multiplex PCR; TCRdb holds only in-frame clones, not every one. Among about 210,000 clones, 85% were seen once, and the ten largest hold approximately 19%. Material: PBMCs or T cells enriched from blood (not recorded which). These receptors all come from a man in his forties who had recovered from COVID-19. The CDR3 runs from the conserved cysteine through the conserved F or W. Each record gives: J gene, clone size, V gene, D gene, CDR3 DNA, CDR3 protein. D genes are given only for firm matches. Expanded clones get a size class; other rows say once, few or many, or leave the size out.

>TRBJ2-7|NA|TRBV7-2|TRBD2
TGTGCCAGCAGCATCAGACTAGCTCAATACGAGCAGTACTTC
CASSIRLAQYEQYF
>TRBJ1-2|NA|TRBV19|TRBD1
TGTGCCAGTAGTTCGGGGACAGCGCGGGTTTATGGCTACACCTTC
CASSSGTARVYGYTF
>TRBJ2-5|NA|TRBV28|TRBD2
TGTGCCAGCAGTTTGCGGGGGGGGCAAGAGACCCAGTACTTC
CASSLRGGQETQYF
>TRBJ2-1|NA|TRBV18|NA
TGTGCCAGCTCACCCTCGGCGGGGAGCTCCTACAATGAGCAGTTCTTC
CASSPSAGSSYNEQFF
>TRBJ2-1|NA|TRBV7-3|TRBD1
TGTGCCAGCGGCCGACCCGGGACAGGGTTCAATGAGCAGTTCTTC
CASGRPGTGFNEQFF
>TRBJ1-1|NA|TRBV6-1|NA
TGTGCCAGCAGTGACAACATGAACACTGAAGCTTTCTTT
CASSDNMNTEAFF
>TRBJ2-7|few|TRBV3-1/TRBV3-2|TRBD2
TGTGCCAGCAGCCCCACCCTTAGCGGGAGGCGGTACGAGCAGTACTTC
CASSPTLSGRRYEQYF
>TRBJ1-1|NA|TRBV6-5|NA
TGTGCCAGCGTCGGGGGTCCGGTGAACACTGAAGCTTTCTTT
CASVGGPVNTEAFF
>TRBJ1-5|NA|TRBV4-2|NA
TGTGCCAGCAGCCCCCACGACAGCCAAAATCAGCCCCAGCATTTT
CASSPHDSQNQPQHF
>TRBJ2-1|NA|TRBV24-1|TRBD1
TGTGCCACCAGTAGTACCCTGGGACAGGGGGGATACAATGAGCAGTTCTTC
CATSSTLGQGGYNEQFF
>TRBJ1-6|NA|TRBV30|NA
TGTGCCTGGAGTCCTCCGACAGCTAATAATTCACCCCTCCACTTT
CAWSPPTANNSPLHF
>TRBJ2-3|NA|TRBV28|NA
TGTGCCAGCAGTTTCACAGCCACAGATACGCAGTATTTT
CASSFTATDTQYF
>TRBJ2-1|NA|TRBV5-1|TRBD2
TGCGCCAGCAGATTAGCGGGAGGAGGTGGAAATGAGCAGTTCTTC
CASRLAGGGGNEQFF
>TRBJ2-7|NA|TRBV4-1|NA
TGCGCCAGCAGCCAAGAAGGAGGAGGCGGCTCCTACGAGCAGTACTTC
CASSQEGGGGSYEQYF
>TRBJ2-6|NA|TRBV6-5|NA
TGTGCCAGCAGTCGAGACTCTGGGGCCAACGTCCTGACTTTC
CASSRDSGANVLTF
>TRBJ2-7|few|TRBV19|TRBD2
TGTGCCAGTAGGGGGGGTAGCGGGATCCACGAGCAGTACTTC
CASRGGSGIHEQYF
>TRBJ1-2|NA|TRBV19|TRBD1
TGTGCCAGTAGGGAGGCCGGGACAGGGGATGGCTACACCTTC
CASREAGTGDGYTF
>TRBJ1-1|few|TRBV12-5|NA
TGTGCTAGTGGCCTCTCGGTGAACACTGAAGCTTTCTTT
CASGLSVNTEAFF
>TRBJ2-3|once|TRBV7-3|TRBD1
TGTGCCAGCAGCCTTCCGGGACAGCCGCAGTATTTT
CASSLPGQPQYF